This T cell receptor beta chain came from a study of blood T cell repertoires in COVID-19. Study at large: The samples span acute and convalescent COVID-19 from the United States, Italy and Spain. The analysed material was cDNA or gDNA that came from T cells, B-cell-depleted T cells, or PBMCs.

Per the original methods: It was from reference gene primer amplification that nucleated cell counts were estimated. Produced via immunoSEQ multiplex PCR; TCRdb's table is partial and in-frame only. The D gene and trimming were derived from the DNA, and the V and J assignments and clone size from that table. The sample shows under 35,000 clones, 88% of them seen only once. The material sequenced was peripheral blood. The sequence was obtained from a human donor with active COVID-19. The donor label of this sample is uncertain.

CDR3 amino acids: CASSEGSTYEQYF. The CDR3 nucleotides are TGTGCCAGTAGTGAGGGCTCGACCTACGAGCAGTACTTC. The chain has TRBV19 and TRBJ2-7; a weak D match, TRBD2 (5 bases). The CDR3 extends over 13 amino acids. The V gene lost 5 bases and the J gene lost 2 bases, with 10 bases spanning the gap. CDR1 LNHDA and CDR2 SQIVND come from the germline V gene (reference sequence).